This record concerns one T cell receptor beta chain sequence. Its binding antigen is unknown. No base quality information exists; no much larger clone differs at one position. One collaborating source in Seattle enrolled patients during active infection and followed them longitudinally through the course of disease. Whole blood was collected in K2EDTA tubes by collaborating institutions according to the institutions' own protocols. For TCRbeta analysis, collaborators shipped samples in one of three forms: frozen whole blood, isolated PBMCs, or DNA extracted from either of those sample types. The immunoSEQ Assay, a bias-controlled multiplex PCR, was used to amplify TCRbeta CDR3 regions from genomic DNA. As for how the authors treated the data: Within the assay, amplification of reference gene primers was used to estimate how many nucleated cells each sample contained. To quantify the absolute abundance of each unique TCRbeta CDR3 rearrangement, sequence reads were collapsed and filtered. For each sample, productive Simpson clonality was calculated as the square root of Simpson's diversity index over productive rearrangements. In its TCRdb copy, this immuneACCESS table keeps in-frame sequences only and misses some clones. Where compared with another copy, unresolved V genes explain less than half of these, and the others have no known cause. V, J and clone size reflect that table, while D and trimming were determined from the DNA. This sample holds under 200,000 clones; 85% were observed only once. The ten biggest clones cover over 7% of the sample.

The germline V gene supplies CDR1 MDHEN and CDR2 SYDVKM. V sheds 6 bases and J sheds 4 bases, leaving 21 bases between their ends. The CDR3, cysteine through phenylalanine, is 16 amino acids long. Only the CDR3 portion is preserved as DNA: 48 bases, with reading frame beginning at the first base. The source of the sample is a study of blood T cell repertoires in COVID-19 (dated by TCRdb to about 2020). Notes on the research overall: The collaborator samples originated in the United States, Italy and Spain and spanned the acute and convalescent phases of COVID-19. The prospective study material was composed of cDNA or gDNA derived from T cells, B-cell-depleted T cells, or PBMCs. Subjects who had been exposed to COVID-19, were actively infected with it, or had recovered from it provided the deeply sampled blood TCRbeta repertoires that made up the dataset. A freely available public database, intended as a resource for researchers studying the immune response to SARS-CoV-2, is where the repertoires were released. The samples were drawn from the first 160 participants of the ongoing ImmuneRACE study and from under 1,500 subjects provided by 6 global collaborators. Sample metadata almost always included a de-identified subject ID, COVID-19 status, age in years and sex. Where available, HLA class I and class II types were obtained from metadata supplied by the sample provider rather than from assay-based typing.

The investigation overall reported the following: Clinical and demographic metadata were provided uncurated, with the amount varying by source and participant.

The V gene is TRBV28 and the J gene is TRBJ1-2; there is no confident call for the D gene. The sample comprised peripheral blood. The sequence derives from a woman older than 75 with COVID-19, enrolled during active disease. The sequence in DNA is TGTGCCAGCAGCGACCCACCGGGTGTGTCAGCCTATGGCTACACCTTC. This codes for CASSDPPGVSAYGYTF.